This paragraph covers one TCR beta chain sequence. The entry originates in a study of shared clonotypes between healthy human individuals. Those who donated were healthy HIV-negative adults, with no recent acute infections or vaccinations reported. Each sample came from a Caucasian adult donor living in Nashville, Tennessee. Genomic DNA, for the unsorted samples, came from roughly 90 million PBMCs. Deletions cut 5 bases from V and 0 bases from J, with 12 bases between. The CDR3 contains 15 residues. Germline CDR1 and CDR2: LNHDA and SQIVND (reference sequence). Unsorted PBMC DNA went through sequencing on ten immunoSEQ deep assay plates. Profiling relied on immunoSEQ multiplex PCR, and the TCRdb table lists in-frame clones only, not all of them. The profile shows fewer than 600,000 clones, roughly three quarters of them singletons.

The sequence was collected from a woman aged 35 to 49 in good health. Some clones in this sample may be carry-over from other donors' samples. The chain carries TRBV19 and TRBJ2-3; no clear D gene. Source material: PBMCs. The CDR3 loop reads CASSRWTASTDTQYF. The DNA of the CDR3 is TGTGCCAGTAGTCGCTGGACGGCTAGCACAGATACGCAGTATTTT. Filled out from reference TRBV19 and TRBJ2-3, the complete variable domain reads DGGITQSPKYLFRKEGQNVTLSCEQNLNHDAMYWYRQDPGQGLRLIYYSQIVNDFQKGDIAEGYSVSREKKESFPLTVTSAQKNPTAFYLCASSRWTASTDTQYFGPGTRLTVL.